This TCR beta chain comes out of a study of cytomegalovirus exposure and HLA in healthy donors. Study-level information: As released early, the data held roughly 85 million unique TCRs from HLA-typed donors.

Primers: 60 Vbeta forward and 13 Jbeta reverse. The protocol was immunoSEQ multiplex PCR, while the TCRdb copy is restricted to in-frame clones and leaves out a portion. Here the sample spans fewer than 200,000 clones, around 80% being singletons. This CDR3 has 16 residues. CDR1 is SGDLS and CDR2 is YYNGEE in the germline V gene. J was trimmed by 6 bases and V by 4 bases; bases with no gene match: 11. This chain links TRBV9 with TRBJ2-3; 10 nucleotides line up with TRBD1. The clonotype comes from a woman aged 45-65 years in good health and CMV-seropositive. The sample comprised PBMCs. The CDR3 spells CASSLGTGVLSDTQYF. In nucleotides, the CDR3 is TGTGCCAGCAGCCTGGGGACAGGGGTATTGTCGGATACGCAGTATTTT.